The 19 T cell receptor beta chains reported below all come from one sample, sequenced in a study of lymphopenia after photon versus proton radiotherapy. Only in-frame clones appear in the TCRdb table, and some are missing; sequencing was by immunoSEQ multiplex PCR. The sample carries about 70,000 clones, around 87% recorded once. Material: peripheral blood, obtained from a patient treated with proton-based radiotherapy. Every receptor here comes from a man aged 80 or over with esophageal cancer.

The chain recombines TRBV5-5 with TRBJ2-3; the match to TRBD1 covers 7 bases. V dropped 0 bases and J dropped 6; count of bases not matched to a gene: 4. The CDR3 spans 14 residues. CDR1 SGHKS and CDR2 YYEKEE come from the germline V gene (reference sequence). The CDR3 sequence is CASSLGQGGDTQYF. The CDR3 DNA is TGTGCCAGCAGCTTGGGACAGGGTGGTGATACGCAGTATTTT. Drawing the rest from reference TRBV5-5 and TRBJ2-3, the complete variable domain is DAGVTQSPTHLIKTRGQQVTLRCSPISGHKSVSWYQQVLGQGPQFIFQYYEKEERGRGNFPDRFSARQFPNYSSELNVNALLLGDSALYLCASSLGQGGDTQYFGPGTRLTVL.

The V call is TRBV9, the J call TRBJ2-7; TRBD1 is a possible D gene (5 bases). Germline CDR1 SGDLS, CDR2 YYNGEE. V gave up 1 base and J gave up 5 bases, with 13 bases separating them. The CDR3 sequence is 14 residues long. CDR3: CASSVQGRAHEQYF. For the CDR3, the DNA is TGTGCCAGCAGCGTACAGGGTCGAGCCCACGAGCAGTACTTC.

The CDR3 DNA reads as TGTGCCAGCAGCGACACGTTATCCTACGAGCAGTACTTC. Amino acid sequence: CASSDTLSYEQYF. This sequence joins TRBV2 and TRBJ2-7; D unclear. V was pared by 6 bases and J by 1 base, with 10 bases between. Germline CDR1 reads SNHLY; CDR2 reads FYNNEI. CDR3 length equals 13 residues.

The chain combines TRBV27 with TRBJ2-7, with 8 bases that match TRBD1. The CDR3 runs to 16 residues. Germline assignment: CDR1 MNHEY and CDR2 SMNVEV (reference sequence). The V and J ends lost 4 bases and 4 bases, in that order; junction bases with no gene match: 12. The chain's CDR3 is CASSSPGQGASYEQYF. For the CDR3, the DNA is TGTGCCAGCAGTTCTCCGGGGCAGGGGGCCTCATACGAGCAGTACTTC.

This chain connects TRBV19 to TRBJ2-2; D not resolved. The CDR3 is made up of 11 amino acids. V was pared by 8 bases and J by 5 bases, with 6 bases between. Germline-derived CDR1 and CDR2 are LNHDA and SQIVND (reference sequence). The CDR3 region is CASGWTGELFF. The CDR3 DNA follows: TGTGCCAGTGGGTGGACCGGGGAGCTGTTTTTT. Full variable domain (outside the CDR3, taken from reference TRBV19 and TRBJ2-2): DGGITQSPKYLFRKEGQNVTLSCEQNLNHDAMYWYRQDPGQGLRLIYYSQIVNDFQKGDIAEGYSVSREKKESFPLTVTSAQKNPTAFYLCASGWTGELFFGEGSRLTVL.

This chain connects TRBV6-5 to TRBJ2-5; D perhaps matches TRBD2 (6 bases). V was trimmed by 10 bases and J by 3 bases, leaving 15 bases between them. This CDR3 is 13 amino acids long. Germline CDR1 and CDR2: MNHEY and SVGAGI. The CDR3 nucleotides read TGTGCCACCGCCGGAGGGCAAGAAGAGACCCAGTACTTC. Amino acids: CATAGGQEETQYF.

The V gene is TRBV27, the J gene TRBJ2-3; D not resolved. Trimming pared 2 bases from V and 0 bases from J, leaving 6 bases between. Germline CDR1 is MNHEY and CDR2 is SMNVEV (reference sequence). There are 14 residues in the CDR3. The CDR3 region has the DNA TGTGCCAGCAGTTTACGGGCTAGCACAGATACGCAGTATTTT. Protein: CASSLRASTDTQYF.

The V gene is TRBV15, the J gene TRBJ1-4; the match to TRBD1 covers 7 bases. The CDR3 consists of 17 residues. The junction had 11 bases not matched to a gene; V was cut back by 4 bases and J by 3 bases. CDR1 is LNHNV, CDR2 YYDKDF, per germline (reference sequence). CDR3 bases: TGTGCCACCAGCATGTTGACAGGGCCATTCGCTAATGAAAAACTGTTTTTT. Its protein is CATSMLTGPFANEKLFF.

Ten or more counts support this clone. The rearrangement uses TRBV15 and TRBJ1-3, with D maybe TRBD1 (5 bases). The CDR3 totals 16 residues. CDR1 is LNHNV and CDR2 is YYDKDF in the germline V gene (reference sequence). Between the trimmed V and J ends, which lost 1 base and 0 bases, there was a span of 10 bases. CDR3 loop: CATSRGQGDSGNTIYF. Here the CDR3 DNA reads TGTGCCACCAGCAGAGGTCAGGGTGACTCTGGAAACACCATATATTTT.

This rearrangement joins TRBV19 to TRBJ2-1; no reliable D call. The CDR3 contains 11 residues. CDR1 and CDR2 (germline): LNHDA, SQIVND (reference sequence). With 10 bases removed from V and 4 bases from J, the gap between germline ends came to 8 bases. In DNA form, the CDR3 reads TGTGCCACCCGGTTATACAATGAGCAGTTCTTC. Its protein is CATRLYNEQFF.

The rearrangement joins TRBV9 to TRBJ1-6; the D gene is possibly TRBD1 (6 bases). The V gene's germline CDR1 is SGDLS and CDR2 YYNGEE. Trimming shortened V by 0 bases and J by 9 bases, and 16 bases separated the two germline ends. CDR3 length equals 16 residues. For the CDR3, the DNA is TGTGCCAGCAGCGTAGATTGGGACACCCTGGTTTCACCCCTCCACTTT. It codes for CASSVDWDTLVSPLHF.

The chain employs TRBV4-2 and TRBJ1-1; 9 bases are shared with TRBD1. The CDR3 has 16 residues. Germline lookup yields CDR1 LGHNA and CDR2 YNFKEQ. V was clipped by 4 bases and J by 3 bases; unmatched bases: 9. CDR3 region: CASSPGTGWADTEAFF. For the CDR3, the DNA is TGTGCCAGCAGCCCAGGGACAGGGTGGGCGGACACTGAAGCTTTCTTT.

The chain is built from TRBV6-5 and TRBJ1-2; TRBD1 matches at 8 bases. This CDR3 comprises 14 residues. The V segment lost 2 bases and the J segment 3 bases; nucleotides outside the gene matches: 2. Germline values: CDR1 MNHEY, CDR2 SVGAGI. CDR3 in amino acids: CASSYQDRDYGYTF. DNA for the CDR3: TGTGCCAGCAGTTACCAGGACAGGGACTATGGCTACACCTTC.

J is TRBJ2-1 and V is TRBV12-5; D call uncertain. The CDR3 spans 13 residues. The germline gives CDR1 LGHNT, CDR2 FRNRAP. V shed 3 bases and J shed 7 bases, with 10 bases lying between them. The CDR3 sequence: CASGLRVANEQFF. The CDR3 DNA sequence: TGTGCTAGTGGTTTACGGGTTGCAAATGAGCAGTTCTTC.

The chain couples TRBV19 to TRBJ2-2; TRBD2 agrees at 13 bases. V lost 4 bases, J lost 5 bases, and 7 bases stayed unmatched. Germline V gene lookup returns CDR1 LNHDA and CDR2 SQIVND (reference sequence). This CDR3 contains 17 residues. CDR3 DNA sequence: TGTGCCAGTAGTAGGCGACTAGCGGGAGGCGAGACCGGGGAGCTGTTTTTT. This gives the protein CASSRRLAGGETGELFF.

The V and J genes are TRBV6-6 and TRBJ2-1; no clear D. Germline CDR1 and CDR2: MNHNY and SVGAGI (reference sequence). Trimming cost V 10 bases and J 9 bases, with 16 bases left between them. CDR3 size: 12 residues. DNA of the CDR3: TGTGCCACCCAACCGGGCGGCGGTGAGCAGTTCTTC. Protein sequence: CATQPGGGEQFF.

The genes are TRBV30 and TRBJ1-2; the D gene is possibly TRBD1 (6 bases). The CDR3 is 12 amino acids. Germline V gene sequence: CDR1 GTSNPN, CDR2 SVGIG (reference sequence). V was trimmed by 8 bases and J by 7 bases, leaving 17 bases between them. This chain's CDR3 is CAGQQGGFGYTF. The CDR3 DNA sequence: TGTGCCGGCCAACAGGGAGGGTTTGGCTACACCTTC.

The CDR3 sequence is CAWSVGQGYGYTF. The DNA of the CDR3 is TGTGCCTGGAGTGTAGGACAGGGCTATGGCTACACCTTC. This chain joins TRBV30 and TRBJ1-2; TRBD1 agrees at 8 bases. V shed 0 bases and J 4 bases; nucleotides not matched to a gene: 1. CDR1 and CDR2 (germline): GTSNPN, SVGIG (reference sequence). The CDR3 is 13 residues long.

The genes are TRBV4-3 and TRBJ2-5; D call uncertain. The CDR3 has 14 amino acids. The germline V gene has CDR1 LGHNA and CDR2 YSLEER. Trimming shortened V by 4 bases and J by 5 bases, and 14 bases separated the two germline ends. The CDR3 region is CASSLSAGRETQYF. The CDR3, as DNA: TGCGCCAGCAGCCTAAGCGCCGGCCGGGAGACCCAGTACTTC.